The rows below give T cell receptor beta chains drawn from one sample of a study of T cell responses to AZD1222 COVID-19 vaccine. Libraries were prepared by immunoSEQ multiplex PCR; TCRdb keeps only in-frame clonotypes and omits some of them. The table records about 110,000 clones, roughly 86% of them present only once. Specimen: peripheral blood, collected on day 0 of AZD1222 vaccination. These receptor sequences come from an adult in good health. Each CDR3 is given with its conserved first and last residue. The D gene is left open where the match is weak. Size tells how often a clone was seen (once, few, many) or the class of an expanded clone, and some rows leave it out.

>-|TRBV6-5|TRBJ1-3|-
TGTGCCAGCAATCCCGGGGGAAACACCATATATTTT
CASNPGGNTIYF
>-|TRBV25-1|TRBJ1-1|-
TGTGCCAGCAGTGCCCAAACTGAAGCTTTCTTT
CASSAQTEAFF
>TRBD1|TRBV5-1|TRBJ2-5|-
TGCGCCAGCAGCTTGGAGGGACAGGGTCTGGAGACCCAGTACTTC
CASSLEGQGLETQYF
>-|TRBV6-5|TRBJ1-2|-
TGTGCCAGCAGTCCTTTGGGGGCAGGAGGCTACACCTTC
CASSPLGAGGYTF
>-|TRBV5-1|TRBJ1-2|-
TGCGCCAGCAGCTTCGACGGGAACTATGGCTACACCTTC
CASSFDGNYGYTF
>-|TRBV30|TRBJ1-1|-
TGTGCCTGGAGTGTACTCGGGGGGACTGAAGCTTTCTTT
CAWSVLGGTEAFF
>-|TRBV4-2|TRBJ1-2|once
TGTGCCAGCAGCCAAGTAGAAACTAACTATGGCTACACCTTC
CASSQVETNYGYTF
>-|TRBV29-1|TRBJ1-4|-
TGCAGCGCCGGGAGGTCAGATGAAAAACTGTTTTTT
CSAGRSDEKLFF
>-|TRBV5-1|TRBJ2-2|-
TGCGCCAGCAGCTTGGTACCAGGGACCGGGGAGCTGTTTTTT
CASSLVPGTGELFF
>-|TRBV18|TRBJ1-1|-
TGTGCCAGCTCACCAATCCTCAGGACTGAAGCTTTCTTT
CASSPILRTEAFF
>TRBD1|TRBV30|TRBJ2-5|-
TGTGCCTGCAAGGGGACAGTACAAGAGACCCAGTACTTC
CACKGTVQETQYF
>-|TRBV5-1|TRBJ2-1|once
TGCGCCAGCAGCCCACCTCTCCCACACGGCTCCTACAATGAGCAGTTCTTC
CASSPPLPHGSYNEQFF
>-|TRBV6-5|TRBJ1-5|-
TGTGCCAGCAGTCGGGGGCAGACTAATCAGCCCCAGCATTTT
CASSRGQTNQPQHF
>-|TRBV9|TRBJ2-1|-
TGTGCCAGCAGCGTGGGGACGCTTGTCTCCTACAATGAGCAGTTCTTC
CASSVGTLVSYNEQFF
>TRBD1|TRBV4-3|TRBJ1-2|-
TGCGCCAGCAGAAAGTCTTTCGGACAGGAGGGGGGCTACACCTTC
CASRKSFGQEGGYTF
>-|TRBV6-5|TRBJ1-2|-
TGTGCCAGCAGAGCTAACTATGGCTACACCTTC
CASRANYGYTF
>-|TRBV6-6|TRBJ1-1|-
TGTGCCAGCATTACAGGGAGGAACACTGAAGCTTTCTTT
CASITGRNTEAFF
>-|TRBV29-1|TRBJ1-3|once
TGCAGCGCGAGGGACAACCGAGCGAACACCATATATTTT
CSARDNRANTIYF
>-|TRBV28|TRBJ1-5|-
TGTGCCAGCAGGATCGGCAGTGGCAATCAGCCCCAGCATTTT
CASRIGSGNQPQHF
>TRBD2|TRBV7-3|TRBJ2-2|-
TGTGCCAGCAGCCCGGGGGGTCAAAACACCGGGGAGCTGTTTTTT
CASSPGGQNTGELFF
>-|TRBV11-2|TRBJ1-1|-
TGTGCCAGCAGCTTAAATATGCGGGGTGGTGAAGCTTTCTTT
CASSLNMRGGEAFF
>-|TRBV10-2|TRBJ2-5|few
TGCGCCAGCAGTGTGTGGCGGGCCAAAGAAGTAAAGACCCAGTACTTC
CASSVWRAKEVKTQYF
>-|TRBV5-1|TRBJ2-3|-
TGCGCCAGCAGCTCCGGTCTCAGGGGATGGACAGATACGCAGTATTTT
CASSSGLRGWTDTQYF
>TRBD1|TRBV6-5|TRBJ1-3|-
TGTGCCAGCAGGACGGGACAGAAACTCGAAAACACCATATATTTT
CASRTGQKLENTIYF
>-|TRBV4-1|TRBJ2-2|-
TGCGCCAGCAGCCAAGCCCCTCCGGGTGGGATAGGACTCGGGTCCGGGGAGCTGTTTTTT
CASSQAPPGGIGLGSGELFF
>-|TRBV5-8|TRBJ1-5|-
TGTGCCAGCAGCTCTAAATGGACTGGCGGGCATCAGCCCCAGCATTTT
CASSSKWTGGHQPQHF
>-|TRBV19|TRBJ1-1|-
TGTGCCAGTAGTTCTTGGGGGAATCGGTACACTGAAGCTTTCTTT
CASSSWGNRYTEAFF
>TRBD1|TRBV6-6|TRBJ1-2|-
TGTGCCAGCAGTTACGGGCAGGGGGCGAACTATGGCTACACCTTC
CASSYGQGANYGYTF
>TRBD1|TRBV9|TRBJ2-3|-
TGTGCCAGTTCCATGATGACAGGGGGCGCAGATACGCAGTATTTT
CASSMMTGGADTQYF
>-|TRBV12-3/TRBV12-4|TRBJ1-5|-
TGTGCCAGCAGTTTGATGGCCCCCCCAAAGCATTTT
CASSLMAPPKHF
>-|TRBV2|TRBJ1-5|-
TGTGCCAGCAGTGATAGCGATTTCAATCAGCCCCAGCATTTT
CASSDSDFNQPQHF
>TRBD1|TRBV6-5|TRBJ1-4|-
TGTGCCAGCAGGAGACAGGGCACTAATGAAAAACTGTTTTTT
CASRRQGTNEKLFF
>-|TRBV3-1/TRBV3-2|TRBJ1-1|-
TGTGCCAGCAGCCAAGGGGGGGCTGATAACACTGAAGCTTTCTTT
CASSQGGADNTEAFF
>-|TRBV4-3|TRBJ2-4|-
TGCGCCAGCAGCCAAGCGACCGATAAAAACATTCAGTACTTC
CASSQATDKNIQYF
>TRBD2|TRBV3-1/TRBV3-2|TRBJ2-4|few
TGTGCCAGCAGCCTCGGACTAGCAGATCCCAAAAACATTCAGTACTTC
CASSLGLADPKNIQYF
>-|TRBV9|TRBJ1-6|-
TGTGCCAGCAGCCCTGGGTCCGGGAAAGATTCACCCCTCCACTTT
CASSPGSGKDSPLHF
>-|TRBV7-8|TRBJ1-2|-
TGTGCCAGCAGCAGAGCCGAGACGCGGGGTTACACCTTC
CASSRAETRGYTF
>TRBD1|TRBV6-2/TRBV6-3|TRBJ2-2|-
TGTGCCAGCAGTTACGGGACAGAACCCCACACCGGGGAGCTGTTTTTT
CASSYGTEPHTGELFF
>TRBD2|TRBV19|TRBJ2-5|-
TGTGCCAGTAGTATAGTACCGGGGGGACCACGGGTGACCCAGTACTTC
CASSIVPGGPRVTQYF
>TRBD1|TRBV7-2|TRBJ2-2|once
TGTGCCAGCAGCTCCGGGACAGGGGGCACCGGGGAGCTGTTTTTT
CASSSGTGGTGELFF
>-|TRBV24-1|TRBJ2-6|few
TGTGCCACCAGTGACCCCAGGGGACCCTCTGGGGCCAACGTCCTGACTTTC
CATSDPRGPSGANVLTF
>-|TRBV12-3/TRBV12-4|TRBJ1-5|-
TGTGCCAGCAGTTTCGGTGCCAATCAGCCCCAGCATTTT
CASSFGANQPQHF
>-|TRBV19|TRBJ1-4|-
TGTGCCAGTATGAAATTGTCAACTAATGAAAAACTGTTTTTT
CASMKLSTNEKLFF
>-|TRBV5-1|TRBJ1-3|-
TGCGCCAGCAGCCCCGGGGGTACTGAGGGAAACACCATATATTTT
CASSPGGTEGNTIYF
>TRBD1|TRBV28|TRBJ2-7|-
TGTGCCAGCAGTCCACAGACAGGGGGCGACGAGCAGTACTTC
CASSPQTGGDEQYF